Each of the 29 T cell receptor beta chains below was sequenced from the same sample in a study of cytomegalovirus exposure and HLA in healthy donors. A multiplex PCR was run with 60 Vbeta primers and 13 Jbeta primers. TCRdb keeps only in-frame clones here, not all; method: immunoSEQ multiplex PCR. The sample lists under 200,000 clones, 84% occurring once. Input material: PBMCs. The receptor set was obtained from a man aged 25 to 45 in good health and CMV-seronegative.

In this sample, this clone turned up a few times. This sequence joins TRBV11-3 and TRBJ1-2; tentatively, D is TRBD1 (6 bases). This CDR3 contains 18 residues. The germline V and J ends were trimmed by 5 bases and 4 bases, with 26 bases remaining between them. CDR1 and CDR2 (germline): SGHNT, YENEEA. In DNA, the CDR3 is TGTGCCAGCAGCCCAAGGCCCCCCAGGACAGAGCTAATCTATGGCTACACCTTC. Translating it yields CASSPRPPRTELIYGYTF.

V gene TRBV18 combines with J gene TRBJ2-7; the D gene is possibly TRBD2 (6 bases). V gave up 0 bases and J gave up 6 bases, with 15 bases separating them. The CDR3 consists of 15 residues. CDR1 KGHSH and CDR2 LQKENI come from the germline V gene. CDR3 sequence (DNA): TGTGCCAGCTCACCACCGGAGGGGACGGAAGGCGAGCAGTACTTC. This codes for CASSPPEGTEGEQYF.

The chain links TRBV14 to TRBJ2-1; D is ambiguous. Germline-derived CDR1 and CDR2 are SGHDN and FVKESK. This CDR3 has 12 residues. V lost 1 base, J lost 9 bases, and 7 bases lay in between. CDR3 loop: CASSQGRFEQFF. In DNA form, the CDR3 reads TGTGCCAGCAGCCAAGGGCGGTTTGAGCAGTTCTTC.

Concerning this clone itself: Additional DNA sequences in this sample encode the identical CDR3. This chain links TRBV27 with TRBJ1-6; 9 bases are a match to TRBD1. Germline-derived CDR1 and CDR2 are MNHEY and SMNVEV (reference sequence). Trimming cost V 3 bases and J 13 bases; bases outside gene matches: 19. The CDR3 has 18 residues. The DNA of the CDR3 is TGTGCCAGCAGTTTGCGTCGACCGGGACAGGGTAAAGGTTCGCCCCTCCACTTT. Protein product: CASSLRRPGQGKGSPLHF.

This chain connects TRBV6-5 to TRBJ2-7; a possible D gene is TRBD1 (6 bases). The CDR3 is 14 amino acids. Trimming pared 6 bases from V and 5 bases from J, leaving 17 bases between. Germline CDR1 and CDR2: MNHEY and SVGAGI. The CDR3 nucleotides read TGTGCCAGCAGCCGCGAGGGGGTGGGGAACGAGCAGTACTTC. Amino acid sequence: CASSREGVGNEQYF.

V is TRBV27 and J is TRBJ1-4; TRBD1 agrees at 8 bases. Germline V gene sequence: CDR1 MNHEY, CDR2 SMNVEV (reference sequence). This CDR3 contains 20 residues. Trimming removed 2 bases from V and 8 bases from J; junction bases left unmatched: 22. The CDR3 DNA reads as TGTGCCAGCAGTTTAGTGTTTCGTGACAGGGGCCTCCTCGGAGGGGAAAAACTGTTTTTT. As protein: CASSLVFRDRGLLGGEKLFF.

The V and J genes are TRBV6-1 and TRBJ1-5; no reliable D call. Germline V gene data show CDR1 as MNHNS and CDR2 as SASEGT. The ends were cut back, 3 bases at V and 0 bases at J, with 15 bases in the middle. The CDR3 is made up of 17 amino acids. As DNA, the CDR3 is TGTGCCAGCAGTGATCTGGCGTCCGGGTATAGCAATCAGCCCCAGCATTTT. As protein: CASSDLASGYSNQPQHF.

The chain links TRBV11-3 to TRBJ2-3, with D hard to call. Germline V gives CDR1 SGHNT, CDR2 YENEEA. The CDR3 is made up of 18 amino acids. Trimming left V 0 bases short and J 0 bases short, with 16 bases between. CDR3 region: CASSLDGWSLLSTDTQYF. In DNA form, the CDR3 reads TGTGCCAGCAGCTTAGATGGGTGGAGCCTCCTAAGCACAGATACGCAGTATTTT.

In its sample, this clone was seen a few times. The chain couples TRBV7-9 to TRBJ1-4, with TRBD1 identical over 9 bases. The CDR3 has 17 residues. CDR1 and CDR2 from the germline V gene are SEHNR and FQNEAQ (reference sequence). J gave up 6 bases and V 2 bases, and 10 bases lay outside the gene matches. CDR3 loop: CASSLYKGGQGDEKLFF. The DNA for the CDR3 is TGTGCCAGCAGCTTATATAAGGGGGGACAGGGCGATGAAAAACTGTTTTTT. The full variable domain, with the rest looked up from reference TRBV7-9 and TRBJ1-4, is DTGVSQNPRHKITKRGQNVTFRCDPISEHNRLYWYRQTLGQGPEFLTYFQNEAQLEKSRLLSDRFSAERPKGSFSTLEIQRTEQGDSAMYLCASSLYKGGQGDEKLFFGSGTQLSVL.

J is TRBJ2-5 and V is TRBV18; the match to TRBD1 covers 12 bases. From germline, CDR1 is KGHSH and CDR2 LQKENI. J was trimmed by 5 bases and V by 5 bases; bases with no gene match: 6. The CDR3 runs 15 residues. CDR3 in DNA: TGTGCCAGCTCATCCGGGACAGGGGGCGCCGAGACCCAGTACTTC. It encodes CASSSGTGGAETQYF.

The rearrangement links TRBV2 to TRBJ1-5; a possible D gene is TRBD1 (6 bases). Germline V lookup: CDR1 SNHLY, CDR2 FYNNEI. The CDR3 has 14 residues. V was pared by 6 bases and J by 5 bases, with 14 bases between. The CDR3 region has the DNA TGTGCCAGCAGGGGGGACACCCTCGATCAGCCCCAGCATTTT. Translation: CASRGDTLDQPQHF.

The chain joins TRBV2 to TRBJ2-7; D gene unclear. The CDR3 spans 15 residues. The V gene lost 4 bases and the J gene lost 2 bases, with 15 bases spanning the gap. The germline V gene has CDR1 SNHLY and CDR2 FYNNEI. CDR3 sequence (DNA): TGTGCCAGCAGTGGAGAGGAAATGGGTGCCTACGAGCAGTACTTC. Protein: CASSGEEMGAYEQYF. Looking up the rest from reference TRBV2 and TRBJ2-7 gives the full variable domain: EPEVTQTPSHQVTQMGQEVILRCVPISNHLYFYWYRQILGQKVEFLVSFYNNEISEKSEIFDDQFSVERPDGSNFTLKIRSTKLEDSAMYFCASSGEEMGAYEQYFGPGTRLTVT.

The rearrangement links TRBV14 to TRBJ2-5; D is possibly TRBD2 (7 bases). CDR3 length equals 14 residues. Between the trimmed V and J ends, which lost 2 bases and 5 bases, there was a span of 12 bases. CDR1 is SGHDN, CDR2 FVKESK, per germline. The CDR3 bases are TGTGCCAGCAGCCAACGGGGGGCTGGCGAGACCCAGTACTTC. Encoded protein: CASSQRGAGETQYF.

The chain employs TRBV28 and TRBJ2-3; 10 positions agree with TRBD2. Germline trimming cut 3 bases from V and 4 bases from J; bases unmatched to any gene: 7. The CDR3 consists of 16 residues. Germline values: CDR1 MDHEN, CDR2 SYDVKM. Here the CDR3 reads CASSFGTSVLSDTQYF. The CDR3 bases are TGTGCCAGCAGTTTCGGGACTAGCGTACTTTCAGATACGCAGTATTTT.

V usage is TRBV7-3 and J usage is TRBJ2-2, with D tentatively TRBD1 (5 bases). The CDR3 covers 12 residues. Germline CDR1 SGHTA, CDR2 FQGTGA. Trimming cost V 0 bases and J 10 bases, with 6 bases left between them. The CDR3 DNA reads TGTGCCAGCAGCTTAACAGGGGCGGAGCTGTTTTTT. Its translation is CASSLTGAELFF.

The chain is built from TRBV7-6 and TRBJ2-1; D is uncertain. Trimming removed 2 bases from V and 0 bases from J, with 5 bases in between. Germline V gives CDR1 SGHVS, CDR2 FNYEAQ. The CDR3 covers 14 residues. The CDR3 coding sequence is TGTGCCAGCAGCTTAAAGAGCTCCTACAATGAGCAGTTCTTC. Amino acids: CASSLKSSYNEQFF. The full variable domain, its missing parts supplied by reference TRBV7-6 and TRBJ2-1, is GAGVSQSPRYKVTKRGQDVALRCDPISGHVSLYWYRQALGQGPEFLTYFNYEAQQDKSGLPNDRFSAERPEGSISTLTIQRTEQRDSAMYRCASSLKSSYNEQFFGPGTRLTVL.

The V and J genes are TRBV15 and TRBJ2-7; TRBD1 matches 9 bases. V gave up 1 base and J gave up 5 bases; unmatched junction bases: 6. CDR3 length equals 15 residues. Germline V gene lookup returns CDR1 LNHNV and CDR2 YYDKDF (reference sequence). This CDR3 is CATSRGRGQGHEQYF. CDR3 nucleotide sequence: TGTGCCACCAGCAGAGGGAGGGGACAGGGCCACGAGCAGTACTTC.

The CDR3 DNA is TGTGCCAGCAGTCGGGGGGGTTGGTATGGCTACACCTTC. This sequence encodes CASSRGGWYGYTF. The J gene is TRBJ1-2, the V gene TRBV6-5; perhaps TRBD1 as D (5 bases). Trimming stripped 5 bases from V and 5 bases from J, with 12 bases between. CDR3 length: 13 amino acids. Germline CDR1 MNHEY, CDR2 SVGAGI.

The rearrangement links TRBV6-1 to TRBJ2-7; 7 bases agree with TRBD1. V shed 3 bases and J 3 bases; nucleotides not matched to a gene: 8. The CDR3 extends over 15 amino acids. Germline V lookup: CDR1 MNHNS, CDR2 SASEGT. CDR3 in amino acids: CASSEQRQGHYEQYF. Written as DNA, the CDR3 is TGTGCCAGCAGTGAGCAACGACAGGGACACTACGAGCAGTACTTC.

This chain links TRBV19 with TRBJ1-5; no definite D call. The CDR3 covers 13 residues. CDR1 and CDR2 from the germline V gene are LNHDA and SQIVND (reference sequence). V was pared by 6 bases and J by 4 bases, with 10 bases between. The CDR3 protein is CASRAEGNQPQHF. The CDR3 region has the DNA TGTGCCAGTAGAGCGGAAGGGAATCAGCCCCAGCATTTT.

The CDR3 DNA reads TGTGCCAGCAGTTTAAATTTGGGGGGGCGAGCTTTCTTT. This encodes CASSLNLGGRAFF. The chain is built from TRBV27 and TRBJ1-1; maybe TRBD1 (6 bases). The V end lost 2 bases, the J end lost 10 bases, and 14 bases lay between the germline ends. Germline assignment: CDR1 MNHEY and CDR2 SMNVEV (reference sequence). The CDR3 covers 13 residues.

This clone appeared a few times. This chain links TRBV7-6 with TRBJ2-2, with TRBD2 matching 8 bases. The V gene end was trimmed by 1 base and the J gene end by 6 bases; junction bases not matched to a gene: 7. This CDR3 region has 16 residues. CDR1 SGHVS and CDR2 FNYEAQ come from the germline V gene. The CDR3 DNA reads TGTGCCAGCAGCTTAGATATCGGGGGGGCTCCCGGGGAGCTGTTTTTT. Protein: CASSLDIGGAPGELFF. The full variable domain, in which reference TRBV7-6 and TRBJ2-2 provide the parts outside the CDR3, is GAGVSQSPRYKVTKRGQDVALRCDPISGHVSLYWYRQALGQGPEFLTYFNYEAQQDKSGLPNDRFSAERPEGSISTLTIQRTEQRDSAMYRCASSLDIGGAPGELFFGEGSRLTVL.

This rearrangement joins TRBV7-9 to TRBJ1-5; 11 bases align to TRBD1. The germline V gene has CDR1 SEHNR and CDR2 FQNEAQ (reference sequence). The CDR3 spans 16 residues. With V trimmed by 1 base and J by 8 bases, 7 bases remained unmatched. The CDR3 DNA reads TGTGCCAGCAGCTTAGATCCCGGGACAGGGGGTAAGCCCCAGCATTTT. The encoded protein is CASSLDPGTGGKPQHF.

CDR3 in amino acids: CASGRGEFNSPLHF. The CDR3 DNA follows: TGTGCCAGCGGCAGGGGAGAATTTAATTCACCCCTCCACTTT. The chain has TRBV6-5 and TRBJ1-6; D is perhaps TRBD1 (6 bases). Germline CDR1 MNHEY, CDR2 SVGAGI. V shed 8 bases and J shed 6 bases, with 14 bases lying between them. This CDR3 has 14 amino acids.

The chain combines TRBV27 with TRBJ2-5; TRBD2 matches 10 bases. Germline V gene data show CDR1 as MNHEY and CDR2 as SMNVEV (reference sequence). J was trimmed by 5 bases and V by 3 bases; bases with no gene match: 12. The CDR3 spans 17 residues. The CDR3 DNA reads TGTGCCAGCAGTTTGGTTGGCAAGCGGGAGGGTTTGGAGACCCAGTACTTC. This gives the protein CASSLVGKREGLETQYF.

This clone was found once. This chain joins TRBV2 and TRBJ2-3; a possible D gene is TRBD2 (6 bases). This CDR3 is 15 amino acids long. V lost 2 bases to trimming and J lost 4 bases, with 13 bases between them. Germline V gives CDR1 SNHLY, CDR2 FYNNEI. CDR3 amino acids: CASSESSSVADTQYF. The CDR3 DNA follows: TGTGCCAGCAGTGAATCGTCTAGCGTGGCAGATACGCAGTATTTT.

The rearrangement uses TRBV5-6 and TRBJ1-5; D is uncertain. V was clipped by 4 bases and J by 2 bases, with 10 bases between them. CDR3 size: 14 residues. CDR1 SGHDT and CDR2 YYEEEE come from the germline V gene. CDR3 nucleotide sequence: TGTGCCAGCAGCCCCGACGGAGGCAATCAGCCCCAGCATTTT. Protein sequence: CASSPDGGNQPQHF.

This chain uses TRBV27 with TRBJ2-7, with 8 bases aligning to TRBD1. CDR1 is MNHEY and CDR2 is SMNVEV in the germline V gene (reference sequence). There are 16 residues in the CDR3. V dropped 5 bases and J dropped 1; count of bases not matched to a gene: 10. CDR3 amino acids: CASSKGPGQASYEQYF. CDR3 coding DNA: TGTGCCAGCAGTAAAGGTCCGGGACAGGCTTCCTACGAGCAGTACTTC.

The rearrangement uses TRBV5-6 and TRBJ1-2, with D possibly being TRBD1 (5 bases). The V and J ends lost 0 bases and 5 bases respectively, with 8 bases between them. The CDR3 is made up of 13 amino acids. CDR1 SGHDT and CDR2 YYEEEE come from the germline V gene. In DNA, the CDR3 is TGTGCCAGCAGCTTGGCAGGGAGGTATGGCTACACCTTC. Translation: CASSLAGRYGYTF.